This T cell receptor (beta chain) originates from a study of shared clonotypes between healthy human individuals. Measured with immunoSEQ multiplex PCR; TCRdb has only the in-frame clones, and not every one. The repertoire holds hundreds of thousands of clones, with approximately 97% as singletons. This CDR3 is 16 amino acids long. V was trimmed by 6 bases and J by 4 bases, leaving 21 bases between them. CDR1 is MDHEN, CDR2 SYDVKM, per germline. The origin of this receptor is a woman in her twenties or thirties in good health. The specimen sequenced was naive CD4+ T cells sorted from blood. Indicated subset: CD45RA+ positively selected. The rearrangement uses TRBV28 and TRBJ1-1; D gene uncertain. The chain's CDR3 is CASSRRGPIRGTEAFF. CDR3 DNA: TGTGCCAGCAGCCGACGTGGACCCATTCGTGGCACTGAAGCTTTCTTT.